Included here is one TCR beta chain sequence, with context. As yet, its antigen is unknown. This CDR3 is also generated by other DNA sequences in the sample. Clones were sequenced by immunoSEQ multiplex PCR, and TCRdb holds only the in-frame ones, with some missing. Of about 510 clones listed, about 73% were seen once; the top ten hold 20% to 25%. The CDR3 totals 22 residues. The sample originates from a study of brain metastases from non-small cell lung cancer. General study findings and limits: Fewer infiltrating T cells were found in brain metastases than primaries. In about 60% of brain metastases, T-cell clones were expanded compared with matched primary tumors. Paired brain metastases and primary tumors largely shared TCR repertoires.

The specimen sequenced was tissue from a brain metastasis. This clonotype originated in a donor aged 40 or older with non-small cell lung cancer. This rearrangement joins TRBV21-1 to TRBJ2-3; the listed D gene, TRBD2, was not tested against the DNA. TRBV21-1 is deemed a pseudogene. This CDR3 is CASRRTHGHRRTSGGETDTQYF. CDR3 bases: TGTGCCAGCAGAAGGACTCATGGCCACCGGAGGACTAGCGGGGGGGAAACAGATACACAGTATTTT.